The clone carrying this T cell receptor (beta chain) has a handful of counts. The antigen remains unidentified. This sample is part of a study of cytomegalovirus exposure and HLA in healthy donors. Study findings and constraints: Presence/absence results assume similar sequencing depth per donor, which may not hold.

This CDR3 spans 12 amino acids. Per the germline V gene, CDR1 is SGHVS and CDR2 is FNYEAQ. V lost 1 base and J 7 bases, leaving 7 bases between the germline ends. The PCR ran on 60 Vbeta and 13 Jbeta primers. Assay: immunoSEQ multiplex PCR; the TCRdb copy retains only in-frame clones and omits some. The data show approximately 77,000 clones, over 70% seen once. The chain joins TRBV7-6 to TRBJ1-2; the D gene is possibly TRBD1 (5 bases). This clonotype was sampled from a woman between 35 and 50 years old in good health and CMV-seronegative. The material sequenced was PBMCs. The DNA for the CDR3 is TGTGCCAGCAGCTTAGGGGGGGGTGGCTACACCTTC. This translates into CASSLGGGGYTF.